This T cell receptor (beta chain) is from a study of cytomegalovirus exposure and HLA in healthy donors (dated by TCRdb to about 2017). For the wider study: According to a later analysis, the 120 or so validation repertoires were produced on the same platform as the 666 repertoires of the first cohort. The study was designed to test whether signatures of past pathogen exposure could be identified by cataloging public T cell receptors. A separate validation cohort of 100 to 150 different subjects was used in addition to the roughly 620-subject first cohort. High-throughput TCR immunosequencing, statistical association of individual TCRs with disease status, and machine learning were combined to predict cytomegalovirus infection status. Results the study describes overall, beyond this receptor: A later analysis lacked HLA typing for the validation cohort, so it scored co-occurrence in that cohort across all 110 or so repertoires. According to the authors, the approach could potentially be generalized to other disease states and immunological phenotypes. Across donors, most TCR sequences were observed very rarely, whereas some public TCRs were present in many individuals. Three of the identified cytomegalovirus-associated TCR beta chains were confirmed in vitro to be specific for cytomegalovirus antigens. A total of 164 TCR beta chains were listed by the study as associated with cytomegalovirus. A later analysis found that TCRs clustered in the first cohort also tended to co-occur in the approximately 120 validation repertoires, with just under 95% of cluster scores above 0. The classifier was reported to diagnose cytomegalovirus status with high specificity and sensitivity in both the original and validation cohorts.

Separate from the approximately 700-subject first cohort, the validation cohort of 90 to 150 subjects was the group to which the donors belonged. As regards this clone: The antigen this receptor binds is unknown. There are no base qualities to consult, and no much larger clone falls within one base.

CDR1 and CDR2 are drawn from the germline V gene (reference sequence): MNHEY, SMNVEV. From cysteine to phenylalanine, the CDR3 is 15 amino acids long. The retained sequence is limited to the CDR3, 45 bases, with the frame set at the first base. Relative to germline, V is missing 2 bases and J is missing 6 bases, with 9 bases of the junction outside any gene match. The library relied on the immunoSEQ multiplex PCR assay. Per the authors' processing: To diagnose cytomegalovirus status from the catalog of TCR beta chain sequences, a statistical classification framework was built. TCRdb mirrors the immuneACCESS table, restricted to in-frame sequences. Some clones are absent from its copies; in checked studies, under half trace to an unresolved V gene, and the reason for the others is unknown. That table is the source of V, J and clone size, and D and trimming were worked out from the DNA. The sample table lists about 330,000 clones, approximately 90% of them with a count of one. Under 0.85% of the sample lies in the top ten.

The chain joins TRBV27 to TRBJ1-1, and 7 junctional nucleotides match TRBD1. Sequences were obtained from PBMCs. This sequence was found in a woman between 18 and 30 years old in good health and CMV-seronegative. The DNA sequence is given as TGTGCCAGCAGTTTAGGGGCAGGGGGTACCCCTGAAGCTTTCTTT. It is translated as CASSLGAGGTPEAFF.